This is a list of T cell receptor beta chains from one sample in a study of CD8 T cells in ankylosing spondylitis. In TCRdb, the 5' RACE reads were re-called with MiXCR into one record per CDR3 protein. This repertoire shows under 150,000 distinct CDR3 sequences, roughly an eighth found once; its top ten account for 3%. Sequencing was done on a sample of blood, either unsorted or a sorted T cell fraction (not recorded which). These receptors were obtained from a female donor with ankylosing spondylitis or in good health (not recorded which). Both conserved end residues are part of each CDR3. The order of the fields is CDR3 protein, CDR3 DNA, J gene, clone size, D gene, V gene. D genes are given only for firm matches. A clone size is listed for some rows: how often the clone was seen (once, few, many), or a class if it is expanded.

CDR3: CASTSVGGGTEAFF; DNA: TGCGCCAGCACTTCGGTCGGTGGAGGGACTGAAGCTTTCTTT; J: TRBJ1-1; size: many; D: NA; V: TRBV5-1
CDR3: CASSLNLGQTNEQYF; DNA: TGTGCCAGCAGCTTAAATTTGGGACAGACAAACGAGCAGTACTTC; J: TRBJ2-7; size: many; D: TRBD1; V: TRBV11-2
CDR3: CASSFRDGGTDTQYF; DNA: TGTGCCAGCAGCTTCCGGGACGGGGGCACAGATACGCAGTATTTT; J: TRBJ2-3; size: few; D: NA; V: TRBV7-2
CDR3: CASSPTSTGQGRGEKLFF; DNA: TGTGCCAGCAGTCCAACTTCGACGGGACAGGGTAGAGGCGAAAAACTGTTTTTT; J: TRBJ1-4; size: many; D: TRBD1; V: TRBV12-3/TRBV12-4
CDR3: CSARASGPGPPNNEQFF; DNA: TGCAGTGCTAGGGCTAGCGGACCCGGGCCACCAAACAATGAGCAGTTCTTC; J: TRBJ2-1; size: NA; D: TRBD2; V: TRBV20-1
CDR3: CASSLANSGSYEQYF; DNA: TGTGCCAGCAGCTTAGCAAATAGCGGATCCTACGAGCAGTACTTC; J: TRBJ2-7; size: few; D: NA; V: TRBV11-2
CDR3: CASSFPSSGGWHF; DNA: TGTGCCAGCAGTTTCCCCTCTTCGGGGGGTTGGCATTTT; J: TRBJ2-3; size: NA; D: TRBD2; V: TRBV28
CDR3: CASSGTRVGNEQFF; DNA: TGTGCCAGCAGCGGGACCAGGGTGGGCAATGAGCAGTTCTTC; J: TRBJ2-1; size: many; D: NA; V: TRBV6-4
CDR3: CAISPRGQETQYF; DNA: TGTGCCATCAGTCCAAGGGGGCAAGAGACCCAGTACTTC; J: TRBJ2-5; size: few; D: NA; V: TRBV10-3
CDR3: CASSGQANTGELFF; DNA: TGTGCCAGCAGTGGGCAGGCGAACACCGGGGAGCTGTTTTTT; J: TRBJ2-2; size: NA; D: NA; V: TRBV6-1
CDR3: CASSQDGTVSYEQYF; DNA: TGTGCCAGCAGCCAAGATGGGACAGTCTCCTACGAGCAGTACTTC; J: TRBJ2-7; size: few; D: TRBD1; V: TRBV4-2
CDR3: CASSLPAGALDTQYF; DNA: TGCGCCAGCAGCTTGCCAGCGGGAGCCCTAGATACGCAGTATTTT; J: TRBJ2-3; size: many; D: TRBD2; V: TRBV5-1
CDR3: CASSPIVGTGELFF; DNA: TGTGCCAGCAGCCCTATCGTCGGCACCGGGGAGCTGTTTTTT; J: TRBJ2-2; size: NA; D: NA; V: TRBV5-5
CDR3: CSVGTGGFNEQFF; DNA: TGCAGCGTTGGGACAGGGGGATTCAATGAGCAGTTCTTC; J: TRBJ2-1; size: many; D: TRBD1; V: TRBV29-1
CDR3: CSAIGTTAPGIEQYF; DNA: TGCAGTGCTATAGGCACAACGGCGCCAGGGATTGAGCAGTACTTC; J: TRBJ2-7; size: few; D: NA; V: TRBV20-1